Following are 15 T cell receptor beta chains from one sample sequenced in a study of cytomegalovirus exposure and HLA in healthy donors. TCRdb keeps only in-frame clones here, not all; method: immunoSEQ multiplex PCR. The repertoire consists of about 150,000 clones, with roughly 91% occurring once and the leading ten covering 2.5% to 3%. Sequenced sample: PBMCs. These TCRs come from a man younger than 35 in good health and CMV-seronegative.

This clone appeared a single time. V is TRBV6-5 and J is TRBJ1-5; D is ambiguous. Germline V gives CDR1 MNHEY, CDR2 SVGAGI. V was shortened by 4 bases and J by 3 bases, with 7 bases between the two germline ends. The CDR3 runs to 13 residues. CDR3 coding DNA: TGTGCCAGCAGTTTCCAGTTCAATCAGCCCCAGCATTTT. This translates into CASSFQFNQPQHF.

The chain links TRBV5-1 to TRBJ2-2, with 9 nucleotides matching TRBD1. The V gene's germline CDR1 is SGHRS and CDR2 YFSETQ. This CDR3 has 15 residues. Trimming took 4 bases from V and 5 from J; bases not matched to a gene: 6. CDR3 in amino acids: CASSVGQGLTGELFF. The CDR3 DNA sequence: TGCGCCAGCAGCGTGGGACAGGGCTTGACCGGGGAGCTGTTTTTT. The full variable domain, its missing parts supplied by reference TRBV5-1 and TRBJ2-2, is KAGVTQTPRYLIKTRGQQVTLSCSPISGHRSVSWYQQTPGQGLQFLFEYFSETQRNKGNFPGRFSGRQFSNSRSEMNVSTLELGDSALYLCASSVGQGLTGELFFGEGSRLTVL.

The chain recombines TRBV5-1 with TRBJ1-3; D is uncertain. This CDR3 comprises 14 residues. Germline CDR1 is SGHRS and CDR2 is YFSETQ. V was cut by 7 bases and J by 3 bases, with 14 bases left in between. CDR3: CASGDSGRGNTIYF. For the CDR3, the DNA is TGCGCCAGCGGGGATAGCGGACGTGGAAACACCATATATTTT.

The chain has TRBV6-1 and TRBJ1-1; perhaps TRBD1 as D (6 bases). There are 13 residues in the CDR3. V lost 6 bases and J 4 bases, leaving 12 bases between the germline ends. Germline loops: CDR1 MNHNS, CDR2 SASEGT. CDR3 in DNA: TGTGCCAGCAGAGTACAGGGTGGCACTGAAGCTTTCTTT. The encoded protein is CASRVQGGTEAFF.

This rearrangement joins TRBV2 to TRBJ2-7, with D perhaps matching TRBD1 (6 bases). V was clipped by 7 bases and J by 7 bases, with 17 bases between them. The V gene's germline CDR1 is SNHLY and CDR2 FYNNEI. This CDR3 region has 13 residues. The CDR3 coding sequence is TGTGCCAGCATGCAGGCTGCTCAGGGGGAGCAGTACTTC. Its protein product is CASMQAAQGEQYF.

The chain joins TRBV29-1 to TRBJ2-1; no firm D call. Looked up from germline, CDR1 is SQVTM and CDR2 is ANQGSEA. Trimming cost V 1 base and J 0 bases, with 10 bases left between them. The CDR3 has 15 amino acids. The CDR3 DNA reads TGCAGCGTTGAAGGGTCAGAAAGCTCCTACAATGAGCAGTTCTTC. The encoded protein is CSVEGSESSYNEQFF.

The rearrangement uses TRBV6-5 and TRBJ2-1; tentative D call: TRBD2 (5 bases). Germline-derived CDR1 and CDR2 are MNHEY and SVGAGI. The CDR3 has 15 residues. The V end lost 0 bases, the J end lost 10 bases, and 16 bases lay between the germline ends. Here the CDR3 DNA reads TGTGCCAGCAGTTACTCCGGGGTCCTCGGCAGGGAGCAGTTCTTC. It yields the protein CASSYSGVLGREQFF.

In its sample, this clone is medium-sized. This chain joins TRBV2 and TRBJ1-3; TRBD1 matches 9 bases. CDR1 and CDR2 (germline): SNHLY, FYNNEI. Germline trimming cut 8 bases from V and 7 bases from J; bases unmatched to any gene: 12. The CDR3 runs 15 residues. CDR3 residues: CASVGTGQGHNTIYF. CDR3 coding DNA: TGTGCCAGCGTTGGAACGGGACAGGGACATAACACCATATATTTT.

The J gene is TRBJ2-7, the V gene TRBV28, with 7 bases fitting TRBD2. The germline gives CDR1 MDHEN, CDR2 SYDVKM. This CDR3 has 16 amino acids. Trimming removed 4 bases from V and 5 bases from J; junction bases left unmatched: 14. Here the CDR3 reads CASSSGGVAGRDEQYF. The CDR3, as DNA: TGTGCCAGCAGTTCCGGAGGCGTGGCAGGGAGGGACGAGCAGTACTTC.

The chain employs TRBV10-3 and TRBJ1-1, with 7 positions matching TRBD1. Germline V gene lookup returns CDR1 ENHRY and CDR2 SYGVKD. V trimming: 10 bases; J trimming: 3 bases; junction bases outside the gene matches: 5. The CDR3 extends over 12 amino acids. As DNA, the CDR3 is TGTGCCACCGGGACAGAAGACACTGAAGCTTTCTTT. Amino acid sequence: CATGTEDTEAFF.

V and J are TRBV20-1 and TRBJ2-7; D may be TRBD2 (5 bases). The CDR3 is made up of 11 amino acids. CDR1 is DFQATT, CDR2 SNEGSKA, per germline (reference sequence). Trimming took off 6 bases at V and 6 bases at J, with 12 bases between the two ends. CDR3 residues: CSASPAGEQYV. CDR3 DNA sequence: TGCAGTGCGAGCCCCGCGGGCGAGCAGTACGTC.

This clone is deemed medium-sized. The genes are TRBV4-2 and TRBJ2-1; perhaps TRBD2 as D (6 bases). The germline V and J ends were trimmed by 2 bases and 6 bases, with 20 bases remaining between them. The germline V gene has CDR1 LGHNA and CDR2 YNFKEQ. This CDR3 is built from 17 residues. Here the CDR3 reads CASSQRGSSPKRNEQFF. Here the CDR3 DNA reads TGTGCCAGCAGCCAACGGGGGTCATCACCGAAACGCAATGAGCAGTTCTTC.

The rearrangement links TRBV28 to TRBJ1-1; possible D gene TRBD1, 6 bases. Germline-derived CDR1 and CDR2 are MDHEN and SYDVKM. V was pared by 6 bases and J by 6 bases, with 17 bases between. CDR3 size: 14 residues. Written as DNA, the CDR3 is TGTGCCAGCAGACCGGACAGACCAGTACCTGAAGCTTTCTTT. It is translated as CASRPDRPVPEAFF. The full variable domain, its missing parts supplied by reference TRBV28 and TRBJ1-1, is DVKVTQSSRYLVKRTGEKVFLECVQDMDHENMFWYRQDPGLGLRLIYFSYDVKMKEKGDIPEGYSVSREKKERFSLILESASTNQTSMYLCASRPDRPVPEAFFGQGTRLTVV.

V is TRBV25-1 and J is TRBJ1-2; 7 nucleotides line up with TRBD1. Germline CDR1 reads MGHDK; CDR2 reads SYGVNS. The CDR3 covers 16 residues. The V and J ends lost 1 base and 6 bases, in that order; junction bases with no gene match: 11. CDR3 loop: CASSELGAGGINGYTF. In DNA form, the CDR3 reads TGTGCCAGCAGTGAATTAGGGGCAGGGGGTATCAATGGCTACACCTTC.

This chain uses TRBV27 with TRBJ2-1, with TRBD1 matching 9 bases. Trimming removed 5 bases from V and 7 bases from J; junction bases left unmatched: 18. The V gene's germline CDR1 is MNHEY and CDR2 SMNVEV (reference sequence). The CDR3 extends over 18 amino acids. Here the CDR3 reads CASSLSPSMGQGQNEQFF. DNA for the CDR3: TGTGCCAGCAGTCTCTCTCCTTCTATGGGACAGGGTCAGAATGAGCAGTTCTTC.